The 20 T cell receptor beta chains below all came from one sample that was sequenced in a study of cytomegalovirus exposure and HLA in healthy donors. Vbeta (60) and Jbeta (13) primers were used in the PCR. Produced via immunoSEQ multiplex PCR; TCRdb's table is partial and in-frame only. The data show under 200,000 clones, with 79% seen just once and around 0.74% held by the top ten. Sequencing used PBMCs. The source is a middle-aged woman in good health and CMV-seronegative.

The chain links TRBV14 to TRBJ2-2, with D perhaps matching TRBD1 (5 bases). The CDR3 is 14 residues long. Germline CDR1 reads SGHDN; CDR2 reads FVKESK. With 2 bases removed from V and 6 bases from J, the gap between germline ends came to 10 bases. The CDR3 sequence: CASSQLLGAGELFF. DNA for the CDR3: TGTGCCAGCAGCCAACTCTTAGGGGCCGGGGAGCTGTTTTTT.

This clone was picked up one time. The chain employs TRBV7-9 and TRBJ1-2; D gene unclear. Trimming stripped 7 bases from V and 1 base from J, with 10 bases between. This CDR3 has 13 amino acids. The V gene's germline CDR1 is SEHNR and CDR2 FQNEAQ (reference sequence). CDR3 in DNA: TGTGCCAGCACGCGGCAGAATAACTATGGCTACACCTTC. Residues: CASTRQNNYGYTF.

This clone was picked up a small number of times. An end of the junction differs from the germline gene, which may be a read error. V and J are TRBV5-4 and TRBJ2-1; 8 bases line up with TRBD2. Germline CDR1 reads SGHNT; CDR2 reads YYREEE (reference sequence). This CDR3 is built from 16 residues. CDR3 sequence reads: CASSQESAGGYNEQFF. The CDR3, as DNA: TGCGCCAGCAGCCAAGAAAGCGCGGGAGGCTACAATGAGCAGTTCTTC.

CDR3 DNA sequence: TGTGCCAGCAGTCCCCCCGGCGGAGAGACCCAGTACTTC. It translates to CASSPPGGETQYF. V usage is TRBV27 and J usage is TRBJ2-5; D is unclear. Trimming took 5 bases from V and 4 from J, leaving 11 bases between them. The CDR3 runs 13 residues. Germline V gene sequence: CDR1 MNHEY, CDR2 SMNVEV (reference sequence).

The CDR3 region has the DNA TGTGCCAGCAGCTTGGTTGGGACTAGTGGGACCTACGAGCAGTACTTC. Translation gives CASSLVGTSGTYEQYF. V usage is TRBV5-5 and J usage is TRBJ2-7; 8 nucleotides match TRBD2. The V segment lost 0 bases and the J segment 2 bases; nucleotides outside the gene matches: 7. The CDR3 runs 16 residues. Germline values: CDR1 SGHKS, CDR2 YYEKEE (reference sequence).

The V call is TRBV27, the J call TRBJ1-5; possibly TRBD1 for D (6 bases). The CDR3 totals 14 residues. Looked up from germline, CDR1 is MNHEY and CDR2 is SMNVEV (reference sequence). The V end was cut by 3 bases, the J end by 4 bases, with 10 bases between. The CDR3 bases are TGTGCCAGCAGTTTCCAGGGGTTAAATCAGCCCCAGCATTTT. Protein product: CASSFQGLNQPQHF.

This clone was observed once. This chain uses TRBV7-8 with TRBJ2-5, with D possibly being TRBD1 (5 bases). V was clipped by 3 bases and J by 2 bases, with 7 bases between them. The CDR3 runs to 13 residues. In germline, CDR1 is SGHVS, CDR2 FQNEAQ. CDR3 residues: CASSFSGQETQYF. In DNA, the CDR3 is TGTGCCAGCAGCTTTTCAGGGCAAGAGACCCAGTACTTC.

With regard to this clone: The same CDR3 is also encoded by other DNA sequences in this sample. The chain has TRBV5-1 and TRBJ2-5; 7 bases match TRBD1. The germline V gene encodes CDR1 SGHRS and CDR2 YFSETQ. V lost 4 bases, J lost 1 base, and 4 bases stayed unmatched. The CDR3 is 14 residues long. The CDR3 coding sequence is TGCGCCAGCAGCACTGGGACAGTCCAAGAGACCCAGTACTTC. Translation gives CASSTGTVQETQYF.

The chain is built from TRBV6-5 and TRBJ2-7; 9 nucleotides match TRBD2. The CDR3 is made up of 15 amino acids. V lost 3 bases to trimming and J lost 0 bases; unmatched junction nucleotides: 3. Germline V CDR1 and CDR2: MNHEY, SVGAGI. The CDR3 DNA is TGTGCCAGCAGTTATAGCGGGAGAGGCTCCTACGAGCAGTACTTC. As protein: CASSYSGRGSYEQYF.

This clone showed up just a few times. The chain recombines TRBV5-1 with TRBJ2-7; D possibly corresponds to TRBD1 (5 bases). The germline CDR1 and CDR2 sequences are SGHRS and YFSETQ. The CDR3 length is 12 residues. The ends were cut back, 4 bases at V and 4 bases at J, with 9 bases in the middle. For the CDR3, the DNA is TGCGCCAGCAGCGCAGACAGTTACGAGCAGTACTTC. This codes for CASSADSYEQYF.

This chain uses TRBV5-4 with TRBJ2-6; D perhaps matches TRBD2 (5 bases). CDR3 size: 15 residues. Germline CDR1 is SGHNT and CDR2 is YYREEE (reference sequence). V lost 0 bases and J lost 5, with 9 bases in between. The CDR3 is CASSLVGVRANVLTF. The CDR3 bases are TGTGCCAGCAGCTTGGTCGGGGTACGGGCCAACGTCCTGACTTTC.

This clone was seen ten or more times. This chain links TRBV7-2 with TRBJ1-5, with 7 bases fitting TRBD1. The CDR3 sequence is 14 residues long. V shed 1 base, J shed 11 bases, and the junction held 8 bases outside the gene matches. Germline CDR1 SGHTA, CDR2 FQGNSA. This CDR3 reads CASSLDGTAVTQHF. The CDR3 nucleotides are TGTGCCAGCAGCTTAGATGGGACAGCCGTCACCCAGCATTTT.

This chain joins TRBV5-8 and TRBJ2-5; TRBD1 matches at 9 bases. The CDR3 length is 15 residues. CDR1 SGHTS and CDR2 YDEGEE come from the germline V gene. The V segment lost 1 base and the J segment 2 bases; nucleotides outside the gene matches: 3. In DNA form, the CDR3 reads TGTGCCAGCAGCTTGAAGGGACAGGGACAAGAGACCCAGTACTTC. The encoded protein is CASSLKGQGQETQYF.

The rearrangement links TRBV6-6 to TRBJ2-3, with 12 positions matching TRBD2. The ends lost 2 bases at V and 2 bases at J; junction bases unmatched: 2. The CDR3 extends over 16 amino acids. CDR1 MNHNY and CDR2 SVGAGI come from the germline V gene (reference sequence). CDR3 sequence (DNA): TGTGCCAGCAGTTACGGACTAGCGGGAAACACAGATACGCAGTATTTT. Protein: CASSYGLAGNTDTQYF.

The chain has TRBV25-1 and TRBJ2-5, with D uncertain. Trimming removed 7 bases at V and 2 bases at J, with 2 bases between. CDR1 is MGHDK and CDR2 is SYGVNS in the germline V gene. The CDR3 runs 10 residues. In nucleotides, the CDR3 is TGTGCCAGCACTCAAGAGACCCAGTACTTC. Translating it yields CASTQETQYF.

The genes are TRBV19 and TRBJ2-3; D unclear. V lost 4 bases and J lost 2, with 4 bases in between. This CDR3 spans 12 amino acids. Germline CDR1 LNHDA, CDR2 SQIVND (reference sequence). The CDR3 spells CASSKLTDTQYF. DNA of the CDR3: TGTGCCAGTAGTAAACTCACAGATACGCAGTATTTT.

V gene TRBV10-2 combines with J gene TRBJ2-5; D gene uncertain. The ends were cut back, 4 bases at V and 4 bases at J, with 4 bases in the middle. The CDR3 runs 11 residues. Per germline, CDR1 WSHSY and CDR2 SAAADI. The CDR3 nucleotides are TGCGCCAGCAGTGCCCGAGAGACCCAGTACTTC. Translation gives CASSARETQYF.

The chain couples TRBV5-1 to TRBJ2-5, with TRBD1 matching 8 bases. The CDR3 length is 18 residues. CDR1 and CDR2 from the germline V gene are SGHRS and YFSETQ. J was trimmed by 0 bases and V by 5 bases; bases with no gene match: 15. The CDR3 nucleotides are TGCGCCAGCAGTAAGAAGATCAGGGGACAGGAAGACCAAGAGACCCAGTACTTC. This codes for CASSKKIRGQEDQETQYF.

V gene TRBV10-2 combines with J gene TRBJ1-6; 7 positions agree with TRBD1. The CDR3 is made up of 14 amino acids. Per the germline V gene, CDR1 is WSHSY and CDR2 is SAAADI. J was trimmed by 9 bases and V by 3 bases; bases with no gene match: 5. DNA for the CDR3: TGCGCCAGCAGTGACCTACAGGGGCCTTCACCCCTCCACTTT. Translating gives CASSDLQGPSPLHF.

The chain couples TRBV6-6 to TRBJ2-7; D is undetermined. The CDR3 length is 11 residues. Germline V gives CDR1 MNHNY, CDR2 SVGAGI (reference sequence). V dropped 2 bases and J dropped 7 bases, with 6 bases sitting between them. CDR3 residues: CASSYVAEQYF. The CDR3 nucleotides are TGTGCCAGCAGTTACGTGGCAGAGCAGTACTTC.